These 14 T cell receptor beta chains share one sample of origin, sequenced in a study of blood T cell repertoires in COVID-19. This table comes from immunoSEQ multiplex PCR, and its TCRdb copy is limited to in-frame clones, with some not included. The profile shows about 260,000 clones, approximately 88% of them singletons. The source material was PBMCs or T cells enriched from blood (not recorded which). Source of these receptors: a woman aged 40 to 50 who had been exposed to COVID-19.

The chain combines TRBV25-1 with TRBJ2-2; TRBD2 agrees at 9 bases. The CDR3 contains 15 residues. Germline V gives CDR1 MGHDK, CDR2 SYGVNS. V was pared by 4 bases and J by 6 bases, with 6 bases of the junction left unmatched. The CDR3 bases are TGTGCCAGCAGTGGTGCGGGAGGGCCCGCCGGGGAGCTGTTTTTT. This codes for CASSGAGGPAGELFF. The whole variable domain, remainder taken from reference TRBV25-1 and TRBJ2-2, is EADIYQTPRYLVIGTGKKITLECSQTMGHDKMYWYQQDPGMELHLIHYSYGVNSTEKGDLSSESTVSRIRTEHFPLTLESARPSHTSQYLCASSGAGGPAGELFFGEGSRLTVL.

The chain joins TRBV12-5 to TRBJ1-2; D remains unclear. The CDR3 has 12 amino acids. The germline V gene has CDR1 LGHNT and CDR2 FRNRAP. Trimming stripped 1 base from V and 8 bases from J, with 8 bases between. The CDR3 loop is CASGLASYGYTF. CDR3 in DNA: TGTGCTAGTGGTTTGGCTAGTTACGGCTACACCTTC.

The CDR3 here is CASRAGTGHYEQYV. DNA for the CDR3: TGTGCCAGCAGGGCCGGGACAGGGCATTACGAGCAGTACGTC. The J gene is TRBJ2-7, the V gene TRBV6-6; 9 bases are shared with TRBD1. V was clipped by 6 bases and J by 4 bases; unmatched bases: 7. The CDR3 consists of 14 residues. CDR1 and CDR2 (germline): MNHNY, SVGAGI (reference sequence).

The V call is TRBV9, the J call TRBJ1-5; D is uncertain. In germline, CDR1 is SGDLS, CDR2 YYNGEE. The CDR3 is made up of 15 amino acids. The V end lost 0 bases, the J end lost 4 bases, and 11 bases lay between the germline ends. The CDR3 here is CASSVDIGENQPQHF. The CDR3 bases are TGTGCCAGCAGCGTAGATATCGGGGAGAATCAGCCCCAGCATTTT.

The genes are TRBV7-2 and TRBJ1-1; D possibly corresponds to TRBD1 (5 bases). The V gene's germline CDR1 is SGHTA and CDR2 FQGNSA. V lost 0 bases, J lost 0 bases, and 14 bases lay in between. The CDR3 has 17 residues. For the CDR3, the DNA is TGTGCCAGCAGCTTAGCGGGACTCTCTAGGGTGAACACTGAAGCTTTCTTT. This gives the protein CASSLAGLSRVNTEAFF.

V gene TRBV19 combines with J gene TRBJ1-1; the D is unclear. The germline V and J ends were trimmed by 7 bases and 0 bases, with 24 bases remaining between them. The CDR3 is 18 residues long. CDR1 is LNHDA, CDR2 SQIVND, per germline (reference sequence). This CDR3 reads CASTTTRRGGGMNTEAFF. In DNA form, the CDR3 reads TGTGCCAGTACCACGACACGTCGGGGTGGTGGTATGAACACTGAAGCTTTCTTT.

The J gene is TRBJ2-1, the V gene TRBV4-2; TRBD2 agrees at 8 bases. The CDR3 is 16 amino acids. CDR1 is LGHNA and CDR2 is YNFKEQ in the germline V gene. V trimming: 4 bases; J trimming: 7 bases; junction bases outside the gene matches: 12. The CDR3 coding sequence is TGTGCCAGCAGCCCCCGCCCAGCGGGGGTGGATAATGAGCAGTTCTTC. This sequence encodes CASSPRPAGVDNEQFF.

This clone has just a few counts. This sequence joins TRBV3-1 (or the pseudogene TRBV3-2) and TRBJ2-1; D perhaps matches TRBD1 (6 bases). The CDR3 is made up of 14 amino acids. V was clipped by 5 bases and J by 5 bases, with 13 bases between them. In germline, CDR1 is LGHDT, CDR2 YNNKEL (reference sequence). Here the CDR3 reads CASSWGTRNNEQFF. The CDR3 DNA follows: TGTGCCAGCAGCTGGGGGACACGAAACAATGAGCAGTTCTTC.

The chain combines TRBV6-5 with TRBJ1-2; tentatively, D is TRBD1 (6 bases). There are 13 residues in the CDR3. Trimming shortened V by 2 bases and J by 5 bases, and 9 bases separated the two germline ends. Germline V gene lookup returns CDR1 MNHEY and CDR2 SVGAGI. CDR3 bases: TGTGCCAGCAGTTACACGGACAGATATGGCTACACCTTC. Translation: CASSYTDRYGYTF.

This chain connects TRBV27 to TRBJ1-1; a possible D gene is TRBD1 (5 bases). CDR3 length equals 18 residues. The germline V gene encodes CDR1 MNHEY and CDR2 SMNVEV (reference sequence). The V gene lost 6 bases and the J gene lost 0 bases, with 23 bases spanning the gap. The CDR3, as DNA: TGTGCCAGCAGACAACAGACAGTAATGTATCCCATGAACACTGAAGCTTTCTTT. This sequence encodes CASRQQTVMYPMNTEAFF.

This sequence joins TRBV12-3 or TRBV12-4 and TRBJ2-7; TRBD1 might be the D (6 bases). The CDR3 covers 13 residues. V dropped 7 bases and J dropped 4 bases, with 14 bases sitting between them. The CDR3 region has the DNA TGTGCCAGCACCACTGACACAGGGTACGAGCAGTACTTC. Translated, it gives CASTTDTGYEQYF.

The rearrangement joins TRBV9 to TRBJ2-7; 7 bases agree with TRBD1. The junction had 6 bases not matched to a gene; V was cut back by 3 bases and J by 6 bases. Germline loops: CDR1 SGDLS, CDR2 YYNGEE. This CDR3 spans 13 amino acids. CDR3 nucleotides: TGTGCCAGCAGCGCACAGGGGAGAGGCGAGCAGTACTTC. This translates into CASSAQGRGEQYF.

This chain uses TRBV3-1 (or the pseudogene TRBV3-2) with TRBJ1-2; possible D gene TRBD1, 5 bases. The germline V gene has CDR1 LGHDT and CDR2 YNNKEL (reference sequence). CDR3 size: 15 residues. With 4 bases removed from V and 5 bases from J, the gap between germline ends came to 17 bases. The CDR3 loop is CASSPERGREYGYTF. The CDR3 nucleotides are TGTGCCAGCAGCCCCGAAAGGGGAAGAGAATATGGCTACACCTTC.

In DNA, the CDR3 is TGTGCCAGTAGGGGGACAGCACAAGAGACCCAGTACTTC. It translates to CASRGTAQETQYF. The gene calls are TRBV19 and TRBJ2-5, with 7 positions matching TRBD1. Germline CDR1 LNHDA, CDR2 SQIVND (reference sequence). The CDR3 loop spans 13 amino acids. V shed 6 bases and J 2 bases; nucleotides not matched to a gene: 3.